This T cell receptor beta chain emerged from a study of blood T cell repertoires in COVID-19. On the study more broadly: The United States, Italy and Spain provided the acute and convalescent COVID-19 samples. T cells, B-cell-depleted T cells, or PBMCs supplied cDNA or gDNA.

In the original analysis: Researchers report that nucleated cell counts were estimated from reference gene primer amplification. Clones were sequenced by immunoSEQ multiplex PCR, and TCRdb holds only the in-frame ones, with some missing. From that table come the V and J calls and clone size; the DNA was used to work out D and trimming. The sample records some 44,000 clones, 70% to 90% being singletons. The CDR3 loop spans 15 amino acids. V lost 4 bases, J lost 1 base, and 3 bases stayed unmatched. CDR1 and CDR2 (germline): SGHDT, YYEEEE. The clonotype was recovered from a human donor in a cohort sampled during active COVID-19. The sequencing sample was made of peripheral blood. The chain is built from TRBV5-6 and TRBJ2-2, with 8 bases fitting TRBD1. The chain's CDR3 is CASSSGQGNTGELFF. The CDR3 DNA follows: TGTGCCAGCAGCAGCGGACAGGGGAACACCGGGGAGCTGTTTTTT.